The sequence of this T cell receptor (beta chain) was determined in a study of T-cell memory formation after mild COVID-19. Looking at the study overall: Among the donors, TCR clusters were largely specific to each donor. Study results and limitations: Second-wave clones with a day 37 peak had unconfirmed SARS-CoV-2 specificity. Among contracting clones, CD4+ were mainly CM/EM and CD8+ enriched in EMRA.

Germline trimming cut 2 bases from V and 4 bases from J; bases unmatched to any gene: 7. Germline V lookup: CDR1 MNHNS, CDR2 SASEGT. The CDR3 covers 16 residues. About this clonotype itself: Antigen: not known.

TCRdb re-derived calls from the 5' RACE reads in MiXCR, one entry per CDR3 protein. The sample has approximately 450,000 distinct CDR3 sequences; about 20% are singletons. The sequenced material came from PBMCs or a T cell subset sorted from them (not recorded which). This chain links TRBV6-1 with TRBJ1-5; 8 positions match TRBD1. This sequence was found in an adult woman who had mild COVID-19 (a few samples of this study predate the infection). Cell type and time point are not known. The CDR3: CASSEQGAVSNQPQHF. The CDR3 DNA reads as TGTGCCAGCAGTGAACAGGGGGCGGTTTCTAATCAGCCCCAGCATTTT.